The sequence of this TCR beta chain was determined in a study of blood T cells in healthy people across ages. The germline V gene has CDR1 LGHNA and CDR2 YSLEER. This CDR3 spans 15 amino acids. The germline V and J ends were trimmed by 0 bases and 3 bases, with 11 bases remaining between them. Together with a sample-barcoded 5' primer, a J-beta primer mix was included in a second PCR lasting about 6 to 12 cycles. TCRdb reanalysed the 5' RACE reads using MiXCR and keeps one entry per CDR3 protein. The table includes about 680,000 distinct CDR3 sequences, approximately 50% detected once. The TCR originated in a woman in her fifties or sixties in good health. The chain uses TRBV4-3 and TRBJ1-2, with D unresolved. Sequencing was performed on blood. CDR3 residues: CASSQDTDTDYGYTF. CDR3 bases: TGCGCCAGCAGCCAAGACACAGATACGGACTATGGCTACACCTTC.